Described below is a single TCR beta chain sequence and its context. Its antigen is still unknown. This sample was taken from a study of OX40 agonist ivuxolimab in advanced cancers. Assay used: immunoSEQ multiplex PCR; TCRdb lists only in-frame clones, some missing. Found here are around 60,000 clones, less than 90% of them singletons; the top ten hold about 0.82%. Study outcomes and limitations: Doses of 0.1 to 3.0 mg/kg were accompanied by clonal expansion of CD4+ and CD8+ blood T cells by week 6. Relative to CD4+ cells, CD8+ T cells on average had more expanded clones. It was not determined which antigens were specifically recognized by the peripheral T cells that had undergone clonal expansion. Some nonresponders additionally presented with little normalized T-cell clonal expansion.

CDR1 is GTSNPN, CDR2 SVGIG, per germline (reference sequence). V dropped 6 bases and J dropped 5; count of bases not matched to a gene: 6. CDR3 length: 15 residues. Source: CD4+ or CD8+ T cells sorted from blood, taken in a trial of the OX40 agonist ivuxolimab. The chain recombines TRBV30 with TRBJ1-6; 11 positions agree with TRBD1. The receptor comes from an adult with an advanced solid tumor such as melanoma, head and neck, liver or kidney cancer. CDR3 coding DNA: TGTGCCTGCCAGGACAGGGGGCTTAATAATTCACCCCTCCACTTT. This encodes CACQDRGLNNSPLHF.